This TCR beta chain was sequenced in a study of patients and donors after allogeneic stem cell transplantation. This CDR3 has 16 residues. Germline CDR1 MDHEN, CDR2 SYDVKM. The V end was cut by 3 bases, the J end by 2 bases, with 17 bases between. Using its own MiXCR run on the RT-PCR reads, TCRdb lists one record per CDR3 protein. The sample shows over 400,000 distinct CDR3 sequences, roughly 16% of them seen only once. This clonotype was detected a few times. The receptor's source is a human donor who was either an allogeneic HSCT recipient or a stem cell or donor lymphocyte infusion donor (not recorded which). It is not recorded whose cells these are; they may come from a transplant donor. Input material: blood, either unsorted or a sorted T cell fraction (not recorded which). The V and J genes are TRBV28 and TRBJ2-7; D possibly matches TRBD1 or TRBD2 (6 bases each). CDR3 sequence: CASSFTGGASAYEQYF. CDR3 nucleotide sequence: TGTGCCAGCAGTTTTACCGGGGGCGCTTCCGCCTACGAGCAGTACTTC.